The clone carrying this T cell receptor beta chain was observed a few times. Sequencing was performed with immunoSEQ multiplex PCR; in TCRdb, only in-frame clones are kept and a portion is missing. Among 60,000 or so clones listed, about 94% were seen once. V shed 2 bases and J 3 bases; nucleotides not matched to a gene: 0. CDR1 MNHEY and CDR2 SVGAGI come from the germline V gene. The CDR3 is 14 amino acids. The record originates from a study of OX40 agonist ivuxolimab in advanced cancers. Researchers took blood at baseline, on cycle 4 day 1, and on cycle 7 day 1. Source: CD4+ or CD8+ T cells sorted from blood, taken in a trial of the OX40 agonist ivuxolimab. The receptor was isolated from an adult with an advanced solid tumor such as melanoma, head and neck, liver or kidney cancer. The chain has TRBV6-5 and TRBJ2-7; 11 bases are a match to TRBD1. The CDR3 loop reads CASSYGTGGYEQYF. Here the CDR3 DNA reads TGTGCCAGCAGTTACGGGACAGGGGGCTACGAGCAGTACTTC.